Here is one TCR beta chain with its context. Its antigen is currently unknown. This CDR3 has 14 amino acids. V shed 4 bases and J 0 bases; nucleotides not matched to a gene: 2. Germline values: CDR1 SQVTM, CDR2 ANQGSEA. The data are from a study of T-cell memory formation after mild COVID-19. Study-level points and caveats: The CD4+ clones that contracted clustered mainly within CM and EM, and the CD8+ clones concentrated in EMRA.

In TCRdb, the 5' RACE reads were re-called with MiXCR into one record per CDR3 protein. This sample has about 560,000 distinct CDR3 sequences, with roughly a fifth found just once. Sequenced material: PBMCs or a T cell subset sorted from them (not recorded which). The gene calls are TRBV29-1 and TRBJ2-2, with 7 bases identical to TRBD1. This receptor was taken from an adult woman who had mild COVID-19 (a few samples of this study predate the infection). Cell type and time point are not known. CDR3 coding DNA: TGCAGCGTTGGACAGGGTACGAACACCGGGGAGCTGTTTTTT. This codes for CSVGQGTNTGELFF.